This passage covers 2 T cell receptor beta chains from one sample sequenced in a study of blood T cell repertoires in COVID-19. Libraries were prepared by immunoSEQ multiplex PCR; TCRdb keeps only in-frame clonotypes and omits some of them. In the table there are about 49,000 clones, 68% of which are singletons. The sequencing sample was made of peripheral blood. The receptors originated from a woman aged 70-85 years with acute or convalescent COVID-19.

The table lists this clone with a few counts. CDR3 protein: CASTGVTSSYNEQFF. As DNA, the CDR3 is TGTGCCAGTACAGGGGTCACCAGCTCCTACAATGAGCAGTTCTTC. The chain joins TRBV2 to TRBJ2-1, with 7 bases matching TRBD1. CDR1 is SNHLY and CDR2 is FYNNEI in the germline V gene. Unmatched junction bases numbered 8, after V lost 9 bases and J lost 0 bases. The CDR3 covers 15 residues. Looking up the rest from reference TRBV2 and TRBJ2-1 gives the full variable domain: EPEVTQTPSHQVTQMGQEVILRCVPISNHLYFYWYRQILGQKVEFLVSFYNNEISEKSEIFDDQFSVERPDGSNFTLKIRSTKLEDSAMYFCASTGVTSSYNEQFFGPGTRLTVL.

The chain links TRBV5-1 to TRBJ2-3, with TRBD1 matching 9 bases. The CDR3 is 15 amino acids. V lost 1 base, J lost 4 bases, and 4 bases stayed unmatched. Germline V gene lookup returns CDR1 SGHRS and CDR2 YFSETQ. For the CDR3, the DNA is TGCGCCAGCAGCTTGAGGACAGGGGCATCAGATACGCAGTATTTT. Translation gives CASSLRTGASDTQYF.